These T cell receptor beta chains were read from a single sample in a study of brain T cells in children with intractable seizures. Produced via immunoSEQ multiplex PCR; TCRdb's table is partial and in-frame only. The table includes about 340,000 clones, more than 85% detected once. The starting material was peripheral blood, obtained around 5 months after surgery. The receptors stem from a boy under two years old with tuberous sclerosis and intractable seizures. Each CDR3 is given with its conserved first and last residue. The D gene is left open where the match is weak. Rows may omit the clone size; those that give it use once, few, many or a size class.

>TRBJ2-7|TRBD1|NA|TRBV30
TGTGCCTGGAGTCAGGGGACAGGGCGATACGAGCAGTACTTC
CAWSQGTGRYEQYF
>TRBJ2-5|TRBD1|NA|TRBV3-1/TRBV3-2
TGTGCCAGCAGCCGTACAGGGGGTGGAGAGACCCAGTACTTC
CASSRTGGGETQYF
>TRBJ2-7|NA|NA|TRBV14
TGTGCCAGCAGCCAAGCTTTGGGTAAAGCCTACGAGCAGTACTTC
CASSQALGKAYEQYF
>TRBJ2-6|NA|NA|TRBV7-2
TGTGCCAGCAGCCCCCAATTGACTGGGGCCAACGTCCTGACTTTC
CASSPQLTGANVLTF
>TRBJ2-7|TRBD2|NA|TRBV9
TGTGCCAGCAGCCCACGGACTAGCGGGGCTTACGAGCAGTACTTC
CASSPRTSGAYEQYF
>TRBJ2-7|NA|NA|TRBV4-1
TGCGCCAGCAGCCCAAGTGACCGAATAGCGAACGAGCAGTACTTC
CASSPSDRIANEQYF
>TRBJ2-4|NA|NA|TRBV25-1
TGTGCCAGCAGTGGCCCAGATCACCCCTTCAAAAACATTCAGTACTTC
CASSGPDHPFKNIQYF
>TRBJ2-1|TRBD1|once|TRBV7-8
TGTGCCAGCAGCTCCGACAGGGGCTCCTACAATGAGCAGTTCTTC
CASSSDRGSYNEQFF
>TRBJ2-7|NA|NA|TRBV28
TGTGCCAGCAGTCCACCACTGGAGCTAGGCGAGCAGTACTTC
CASSPPLELGEQYF
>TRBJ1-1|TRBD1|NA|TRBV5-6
TGTGCCAGCAGCTTGGTTAGCCCAGGGGGGAACACTGAAGCTTTCTTT
CASSLVSPGGNTEAFF
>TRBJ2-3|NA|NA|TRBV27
TGTGCCAGCAGTTCTTACCTGAACCGGAGCACAGATACGCAGTATTTT
CASSSYLNRSTDTQYF
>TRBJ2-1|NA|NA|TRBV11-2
TGTGCCAGCAGCTTAGTCGCGGGGAAAATCCCCGAGCAGTTCTTC
CASSLVAGKIPEQFF
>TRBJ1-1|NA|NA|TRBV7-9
TGTGCCAGCAGCTTACTGTCCAGTGAAGCTTTCTTT
CASSLLSSEAFF
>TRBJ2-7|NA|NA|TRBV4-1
TGCGCCAGCAGCCAAGAGGGGGTTCTCGACCACTCCTACGAGCAGTACTTC
CASSQEGVLDHSYEQYF
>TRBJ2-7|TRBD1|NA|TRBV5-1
TGCGCCAGCAGCCTGGGGGCAGGGGGCTCCTCAAGTTACGAGCAGTACTTC
CASSLGAGGSSSYEQYF
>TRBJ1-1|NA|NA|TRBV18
TGTGCCAGCTCACCCAGGGACAACCCGAACACTGAAGCTTTCTTT
CASSPRDNPNTEAFF
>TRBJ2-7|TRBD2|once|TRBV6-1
TGTGCCAGCAGTGAAGGCGGGGGCTCCTACGAGCAGTACTTC
CASSEGGGSYEQYF
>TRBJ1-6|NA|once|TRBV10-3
TGTGCCATCAAGGCGGAAAACAGCTATAATTCACCCCTCCACTTT
CAIKAENSYNSPLHF
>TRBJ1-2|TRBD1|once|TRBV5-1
TGCGCCAGCAGCTTGCAACAGGGGGCATGGCGGGGCTACACCTTC
CASSLQQGAWRGYTF
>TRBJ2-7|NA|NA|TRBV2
TGTGCCAGCAGTGAAGACAGTTACTACGAGCAGTACTTC
CASSEDSYYEQYF
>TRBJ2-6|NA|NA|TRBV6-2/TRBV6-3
TGTGCCAGCAGTGAGCAGGGTACGGCCAACGTCCTGACTTTC
CASSEQGTANVLTF
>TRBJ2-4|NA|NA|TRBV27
TGTGCCAGCAGTTTTTTAGGAGCAGGACGACAAGGTGTGGCCAAAAACATTCAGTACTTC
CASSFLGAGRQGVAKNIQYF
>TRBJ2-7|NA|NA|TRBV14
TGTGCCAGCAGCCAGGTATACGAGCAGTACTTC
CASSQVYEQYF
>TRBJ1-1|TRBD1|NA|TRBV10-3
TGTGCCATCAGTGAGTCTTGGGAACAGGGGCTAAAGAACACTGAAGCTTTCTTT
CAISESWEQGLKNTEAFF
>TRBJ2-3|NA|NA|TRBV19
TGTGCCAGTAGTATAGGAGGCACAGATACGCAGTATTTT
CASSIGGTDTQYF
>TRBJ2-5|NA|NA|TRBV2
TGTGCCAGCAGTGAAGACCGGGTCCAAGAGACCCAGTACTTC
CASSEDRVQETQYF
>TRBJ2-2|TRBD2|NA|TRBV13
TGTGCCAGCAGCTTAGTCCCTAGCGGGCCGTCCGGGGAGCTGTTTTTT
CASSLVPSGPSGELFF
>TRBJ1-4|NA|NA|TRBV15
TGTGCCACCAGCAGAGACAGGGCGCCTAATGAAAAACTGTTTTTT
CATSRDRAPNEKLFF
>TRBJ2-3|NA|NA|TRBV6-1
TGTGCCAGCAGTGAAGCAATGGGACTCAGCACAGATACGCAGTATTTT
CASSEAMGLSTDTQYF
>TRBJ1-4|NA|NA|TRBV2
TGTGCCAGCAGGCCGGACATCGAGGGAAAACTGTTTTTT
CASRPDIEGKLFF
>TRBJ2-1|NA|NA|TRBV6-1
TGTGCCAGCAGTGACGCCGGGACACATTCAAAATACTCCTACAATGAGCAGTTCTTC
CASSDAGTHSKYSYNEQFF
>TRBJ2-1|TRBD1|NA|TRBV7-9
TGTGCCAGCAGCCCGGGGGACAGGAGTGGCAATGAGCAGTTCTTC
CASSPGDRSGNEQFF
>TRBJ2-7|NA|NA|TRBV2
TGTGCCAGCAGTGAAGACCACTCAGCACAGGGCTACGAGCAGTACTTC
CASSEDHSAQGYEQYF
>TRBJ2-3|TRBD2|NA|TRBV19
TGTGCCACCTCCCGTCGCTTCGCGGGGGAACTCACGGTGAGGACAGATACGCAGTATTTT
CATSRRFAGELTVRTDTQYF
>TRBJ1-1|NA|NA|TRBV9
TGTGCCAGCGGCCTTAAGAAACATCTCACTGAAGCTTTCTTT
CASGLKKHLTEAFF
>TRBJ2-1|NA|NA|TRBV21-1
TGTGCCAGCAGCAAAGGGGGACTAGCGGGAGGGCCGTGGGAGCAGTTCTTC
CASSKGGLAGGPWEQFF
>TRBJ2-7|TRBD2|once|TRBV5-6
TGTGCCAGCAGCTTGGTATCGGGACTAAGTAGGGAGCAGTACTTC
CASSLVSGLSREQYF
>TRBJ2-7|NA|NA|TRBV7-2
TGTGCCAGCAGCCCCTCCGGGGGAAGCTCCTACGAGCAGTACTTC
CASSPSGGSSYEQYF
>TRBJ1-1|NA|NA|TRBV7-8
TGTGCCAGCAGCTTAGTCTGGCAACAGGGCTGTGAAGCTTTCTTT
CASSLVWQQGCEAFF
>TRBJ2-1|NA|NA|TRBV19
TGTGCCAGCCAGGAAGGGGGATACAATGAGCAGTTCTTC
CASQEGGYNEQFF
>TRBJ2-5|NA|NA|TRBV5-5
TGTGCCAGCATAAAAAGGGCGGAGGGAGAGACCCAGTACTTC
CASIKRAEGETQYF
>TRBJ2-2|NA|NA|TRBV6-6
TGTGCCAGCAGTTTTAAACAGACGAACACCGGGGAGCTGTTTTTT
CASSFKQTNTGELFF
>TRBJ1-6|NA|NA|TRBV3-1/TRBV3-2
TGTGCCAGCAGCCAAGGGCAGGGTAATTCACCCCTCCACTTT
CASSQGQGNSPLHF
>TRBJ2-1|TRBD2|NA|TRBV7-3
TGTGCCAGCAGCCTAAATCGGGACTACTCCAATGAGCAGTTCTTC
CASSLNRDYSNEQFF
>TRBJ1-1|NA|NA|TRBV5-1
TGCGCCAGCAGCTCCCAGGGACCTGAAGCTTTCTTT
CASSSQGPEAFF
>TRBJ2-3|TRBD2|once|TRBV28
TGTGCCAGCACGTCCGTGGGAATAGCGGGTACAGATACGCAGTATTTT
CASTSVGIAGTDTQYF
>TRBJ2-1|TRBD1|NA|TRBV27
TGTGCCAGCAGTAGGACAGGGGGTCCCAATGAGCAGTTCTTC
CASSRTGGPNEQFF
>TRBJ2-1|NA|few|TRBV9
TGTGCCAGCAGCCCCTCGGGTAGTGTCAATGAGCAGTTCTTC
CASSPSGSVNEQFF
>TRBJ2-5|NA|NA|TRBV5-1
TGCGCCAGCAGCTTGAATCGGGAGACCCAGTACTTC
CASSLNRETQYF
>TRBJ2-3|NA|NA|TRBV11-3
TGTGCCAGCAGCTCGCGGGACTTGAGCACAGATACGCAGTATTTT
CASSSRDLSTDTQYF
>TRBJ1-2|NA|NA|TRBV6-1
TGTGCCAGCAGTTCGACGGACGGCTATGGCTACACCTTC
CASSSTDGYGYTF
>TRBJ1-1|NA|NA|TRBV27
TGTGCCAGCAGTTTTTCCCGACAGACGAACACTGAAGCTTTCTTT
CASSFSRQTNTEAFF
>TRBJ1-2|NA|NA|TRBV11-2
TGTGCCAGCACCAGGGACCCTAACTATGGCTACACCTTC
CASTRDPNYGYTF
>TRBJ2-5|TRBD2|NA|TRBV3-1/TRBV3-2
TGTGCCAGCAGCCGGACTAGCGGATACCAAGAGACCCAGTACTTC
CASSRTSGYQETQYF
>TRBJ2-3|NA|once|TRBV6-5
TGTGCCAGCAGAACCCTAGGGGATACGCAGTATTTT
CASRTLGDTQYF
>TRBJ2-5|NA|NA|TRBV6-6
TGTGCCAGCAGAAGAGGGGGCGGGACTTCCAAAGAGACCCAGTACTTC
CASRRGGGTSKETQYF
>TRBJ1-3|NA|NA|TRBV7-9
TGTGCCAGCAGCTTAACAGGGATTGTCGCCGGAAACACCATATATTTT
CASSLTGIVAGNTIYF
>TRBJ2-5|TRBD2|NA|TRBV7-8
TGTGCCAGCAGCTCCACTAGCGGTGAAGAGACCCAGTACTTC
CASSSTSGEETQYF
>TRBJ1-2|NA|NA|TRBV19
TGTGCCAGTAAAGGGTACGGTGGCTACACCTTC
CASKGYGGYTF
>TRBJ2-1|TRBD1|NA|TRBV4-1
TGCGCCAGCAGCCAAGGACAGGGGACTCTCTACAATGAGCAGTTCTTC
CASSQGQGTLYNEQFF